The 2 T cell receptor beta chains in this list originate from one sample, sequenced in a study of CD8 T cells in Susac syndrome. RNA, at about 0.5 to 1 ug, was reverse transcribed with random hexamers. Using its own MiXCR run on the immunoSEQ multiplex PCR reads, TCRdb lists one record per CDR3 protein. Of fewer than 350,000 distinct CDR3 sequences in the sample, about 91% were seen once. Sequencing was carried out using CD4+ T cells from PBMCs. The source is a human donor with multiple sclerosis.

In this sample, this clonotype turned up once. This sequence joins TRBV20-1 and TRBJ2-7; 16 positions match TRBD2. Losses at the gene ends were 5 bases for V and 7 bases for J; bases not matched to a gene: 8. The length of the CDR3 is 15 residues. Germline assignment: CDR1 DFQATT and CDR2 SNEGSKA (reference sequence). The CDR3 loop is CSAGTSGRAEGEQYF. The DNA of the CDR3 is TGCAGTGCTGGGACTAGCGGGAGGGCCGAGGGGGAGCAGTACTTC.

The chain links TRBV5-1 to TRBJ2-1; 13 bases are a match to TRBD2. The CDR3 covers 16 residues. Germline values: CDR1 SGHRS, CDR2 YFSETQ. The V gene end was trimmed by 2 bases and the J gene end by 3 bases; junction bases not matched to a gene: 2. CDR3 DNA sequence: TGCGCCAGCAGCTTTGGGACTAGCGGGGTCTACAATGAGCAGTTCTTC. It yields the protein CASSFGTSGVYNEQFF.